The present TCR beta chain was sequenced within a study of type 1 regulatory T cells. In the study overall: This in vitro CD4 product, T-allo10, is enriched for Tr1 cells and alloantigen-specific.

Concerning this clonotype: Its antigen is undetermined.

TCRdb called the reads again in MiXCR, with one record for every CDR3 protein. There are tens of thousands of distinct CDR3 sequences in the sample; approximately 77% occur only once, and approximately 14% lies in the top ten. The CDR3 is 13 residues long. Per germline, CDR1 DFQATT and CDR2 SNEGSKA (reference sequence). The V gene end was trimmed by 7 bases and the J gene end by 3 bases; junction bases not matched to a gene: 8. V and J are TRBV20-1 and TRBJ2-7, with 8 bases identical to TRBD1. This receptor was identified in a human donor in good health. Sequencing was performed on cultured T cells, either the whole culture or a sorted T cell fraction (not recorded which). Subset of the sample: Tr1-enriched cell product generated in vitro against host alloantigens. The CDR3: CSVPQGVGYEQYF. CDR3 coding DNA: TGCAGTGTCCCACAGGGGGTGGGCTACGAGCAGTACTTC.